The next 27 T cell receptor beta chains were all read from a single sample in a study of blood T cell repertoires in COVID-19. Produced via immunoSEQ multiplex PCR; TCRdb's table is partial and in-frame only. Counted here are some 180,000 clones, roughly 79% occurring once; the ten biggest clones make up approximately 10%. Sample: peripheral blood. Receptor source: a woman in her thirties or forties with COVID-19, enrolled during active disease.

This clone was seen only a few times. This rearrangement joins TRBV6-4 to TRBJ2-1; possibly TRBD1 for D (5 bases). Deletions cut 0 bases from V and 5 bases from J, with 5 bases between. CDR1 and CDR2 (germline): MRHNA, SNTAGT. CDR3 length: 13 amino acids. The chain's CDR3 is CASSDSDNNEQFF. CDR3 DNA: TGTGCCAGCAGTGACTCGGACAACAATGAGCAGTTCTTC.

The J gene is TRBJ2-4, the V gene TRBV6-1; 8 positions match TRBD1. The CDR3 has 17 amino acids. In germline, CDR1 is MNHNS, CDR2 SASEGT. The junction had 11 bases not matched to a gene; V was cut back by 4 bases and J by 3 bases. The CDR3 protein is CASSAGTGQLDKNIQYF. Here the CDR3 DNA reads TGTGCCAGCAGTGCGGGGACAGGTCAACTGGACAAAAACATTCAGTACTTC.

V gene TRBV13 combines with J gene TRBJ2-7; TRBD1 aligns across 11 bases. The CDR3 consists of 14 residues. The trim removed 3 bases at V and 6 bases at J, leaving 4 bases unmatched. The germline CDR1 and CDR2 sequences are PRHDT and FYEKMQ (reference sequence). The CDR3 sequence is CASSFGQGAVEQYF. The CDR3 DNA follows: TGTGCCAGCAGCTTCGGACAGGGGGCAGTCGAGCAGTACTTC.

The CDR3 here is CATSRGGTGELEEKLFF. The CDR3 DNA reads TGTGCCACCAGCAGAGGTGGGACAGGGGAATTGGAGGAAAAACTGTTTTTT. V usage is TRBV15 and J usage is TRBJ1-4; 10 bases align to TRBD1. With V trimmed by 1 base and J by 8 bases, 10 bases remained unmatched. There are 17 residues in the CDR3. From germline, CDR1 is LNHNV and CDR2 YYDKDF (reference sequence).

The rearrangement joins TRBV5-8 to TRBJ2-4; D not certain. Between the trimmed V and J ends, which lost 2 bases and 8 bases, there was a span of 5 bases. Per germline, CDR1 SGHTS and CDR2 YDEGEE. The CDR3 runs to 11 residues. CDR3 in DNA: TGTGCCAGCAGCTTTTTCGACATTCAGTACTTC. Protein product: CASSFFDIQYF.

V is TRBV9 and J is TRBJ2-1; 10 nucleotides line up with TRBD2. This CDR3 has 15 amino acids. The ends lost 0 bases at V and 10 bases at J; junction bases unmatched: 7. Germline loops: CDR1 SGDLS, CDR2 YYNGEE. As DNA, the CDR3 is TGTGCCAGCAGCGTAGGCCTAGCGGGAGTGTTCGAGCAGTTCTTC. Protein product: CASSVGLAGVFEQFF.

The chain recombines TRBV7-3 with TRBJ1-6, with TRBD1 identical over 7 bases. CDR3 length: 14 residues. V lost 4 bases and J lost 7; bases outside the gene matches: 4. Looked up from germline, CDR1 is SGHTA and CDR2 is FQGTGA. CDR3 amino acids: CASSSDRLNSPLHF. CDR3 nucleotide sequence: TGTGCCAGCAGCTCGGACAGGCTAAATTCACCCCTCCACTTT.

CDR3 bases: TGCGCCAGCAGCTTGTTTACGGGAGGCCAGGGTACGCAGTATTTT. Translated, it gives CASSLFTGGQGTQYF. This chain joins TRBV5-1 and TRBJ2-3; TRBD2 matches at 7 bases. The CDR3 is made up of 15 amino acids. Germline V lookup: CDR1 SGHRS, CDR2 YFSETQ. V was clipped by 1 base and J by 8 bases; unmatched bases: 10. The full variable domain, in which reference TRBV5-1 and TRBJ2-3 provide the parts outside the CDR3, is KAGVTQTPRYLIKTRGQQVTLSCSPISGHRSVSWYQQTPGQGLQFLFEYFSETQRNKGNFPGRFSGRQFSNSRSEMNVSTLELGDSALYLCASSLFTGGQGTQYFGPGTRLTVL.

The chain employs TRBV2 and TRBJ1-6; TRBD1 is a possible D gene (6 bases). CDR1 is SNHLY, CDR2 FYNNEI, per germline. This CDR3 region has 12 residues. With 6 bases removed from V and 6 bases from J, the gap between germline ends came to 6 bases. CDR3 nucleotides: TGTGCCAGCAGGGGGGCTAATTCACCCCTCCACTTT. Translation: CASRGANSPLHF.

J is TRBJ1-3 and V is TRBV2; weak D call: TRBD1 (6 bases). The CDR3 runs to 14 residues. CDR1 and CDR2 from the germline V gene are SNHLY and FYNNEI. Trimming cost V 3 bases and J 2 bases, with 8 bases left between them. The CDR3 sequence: CASSEDRTGNTIYF. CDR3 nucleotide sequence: TGTGCCAGCAGTGAGGACAGAACTGGAAACACCATATATTTT.

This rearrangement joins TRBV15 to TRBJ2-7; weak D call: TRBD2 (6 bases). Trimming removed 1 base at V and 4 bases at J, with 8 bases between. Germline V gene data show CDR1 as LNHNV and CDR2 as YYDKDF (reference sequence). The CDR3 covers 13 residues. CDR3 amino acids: CATSRAAGYEQYV. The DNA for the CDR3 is TGTGCCACCAGCAGAGCCGCGGGGTACGAGCAGTACGTC.

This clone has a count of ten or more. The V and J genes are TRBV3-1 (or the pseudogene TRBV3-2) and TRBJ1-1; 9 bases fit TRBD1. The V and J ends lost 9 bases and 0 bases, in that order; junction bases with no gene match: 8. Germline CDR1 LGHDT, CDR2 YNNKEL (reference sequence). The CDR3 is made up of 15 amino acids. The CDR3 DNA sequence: TGTGCCAGTACTCAGGACAGGGGCATGAACACTGAAGCTTTCTTT. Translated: CASTQDRGMNTEAFF.

The CDR3 sequence is CASSSNRGNNSPLHF. The DNA of the CDR3 is TGTGCCAGCAGCTCAAACAGGGGGAATAATTCACCCCTCCACTTT. The V gene is TRBV7-2, the J gene TRBJ1-6, with 8 bases matching TRBD1. J lost 5 bases, V lost 4 bases, and 4 bases had no gene match. This CDR3 comprises 15 residues. CDR1 is SGHTA and CDR2 is FQGNSA in the germline V gene.

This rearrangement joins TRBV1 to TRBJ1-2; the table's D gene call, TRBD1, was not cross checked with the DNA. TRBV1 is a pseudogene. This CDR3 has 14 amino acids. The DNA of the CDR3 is TGCACCAGCAGCCAGAGGGGGCATATCGGTGGCTACACCTTC. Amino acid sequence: CTSSQRGHIGGYTF.

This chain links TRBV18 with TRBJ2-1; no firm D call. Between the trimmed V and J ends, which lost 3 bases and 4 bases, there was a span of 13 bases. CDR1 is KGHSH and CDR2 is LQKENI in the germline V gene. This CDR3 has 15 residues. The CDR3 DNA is TGTGCCAGCTCACCCCCCGGGTCCTTATACAATGAGCAGTTCTTC. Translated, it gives CASSPPGSLYNEQFF. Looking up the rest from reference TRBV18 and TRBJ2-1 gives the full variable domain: NAGVMQNPRHLVRRRGQEARLRCSPMKGHSHVYWYRQLPEEGLKFMVYLQKENIIDESGMPKERFSAEFPKEGPSILRIQQVVRGDSAAYFCASSPPGSLYNEQFFGPGTRLTVL.

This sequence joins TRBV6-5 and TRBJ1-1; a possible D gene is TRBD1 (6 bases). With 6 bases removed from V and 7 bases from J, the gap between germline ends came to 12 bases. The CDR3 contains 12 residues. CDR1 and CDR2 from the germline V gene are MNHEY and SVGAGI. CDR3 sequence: CASSRIGGEAFF. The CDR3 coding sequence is TGTGCCAGCAGCAGGATAGGGGGTGAAGCTTTCTTT.

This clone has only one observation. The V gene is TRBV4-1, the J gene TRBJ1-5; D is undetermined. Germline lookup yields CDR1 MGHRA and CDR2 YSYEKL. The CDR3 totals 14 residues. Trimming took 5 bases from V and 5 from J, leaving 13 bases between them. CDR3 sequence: CASSTPVGDQPQHF. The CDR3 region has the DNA TGCGCCAGCAGCACCCCGGTGGGAGATCAGCCCCAGCATTTT.

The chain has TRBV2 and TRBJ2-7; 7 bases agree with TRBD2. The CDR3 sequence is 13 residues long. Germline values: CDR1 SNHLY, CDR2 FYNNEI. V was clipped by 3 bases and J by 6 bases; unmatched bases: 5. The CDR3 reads CASSEGGSPEQYV. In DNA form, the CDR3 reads TGTGCCAGCAGTGAGGGGGGGAGTCCCGAGCAGTACGTC.

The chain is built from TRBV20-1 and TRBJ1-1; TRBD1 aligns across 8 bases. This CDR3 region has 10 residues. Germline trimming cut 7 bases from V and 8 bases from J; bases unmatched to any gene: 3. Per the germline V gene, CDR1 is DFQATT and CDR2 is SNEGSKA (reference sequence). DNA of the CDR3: TGCAGTGTTGACAGGGGAGAAGCTTTCTTT. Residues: CSVDRGEAFF.

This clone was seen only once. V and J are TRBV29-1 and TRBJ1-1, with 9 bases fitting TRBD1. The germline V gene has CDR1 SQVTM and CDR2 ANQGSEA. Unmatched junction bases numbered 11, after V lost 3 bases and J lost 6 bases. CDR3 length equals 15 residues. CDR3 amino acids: CSVDGNPGQGSEAFF. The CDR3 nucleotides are TGCAGCGTTGATGGTAACCCGGGACAGGGCTCTGAAGCTTTCTTT.

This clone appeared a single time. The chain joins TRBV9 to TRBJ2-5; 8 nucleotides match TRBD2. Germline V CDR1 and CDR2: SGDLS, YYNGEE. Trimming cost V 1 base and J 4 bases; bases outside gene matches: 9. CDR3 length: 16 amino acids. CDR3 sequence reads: CASSVSPLGGGETQYF. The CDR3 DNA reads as TGTGCCAGCAGCGTAAGCCCCCTCGGGGGGGGAGAGACCCAGTACTTC.

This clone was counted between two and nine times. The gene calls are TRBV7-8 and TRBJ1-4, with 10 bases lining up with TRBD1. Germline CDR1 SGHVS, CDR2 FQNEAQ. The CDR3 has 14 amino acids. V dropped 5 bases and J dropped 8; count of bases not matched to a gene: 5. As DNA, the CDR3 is TGTGCCAGCAGCCGGGGACAGGGGAACGAAAAACTGTTTTTT. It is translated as CASSRGQGNEKLFF.

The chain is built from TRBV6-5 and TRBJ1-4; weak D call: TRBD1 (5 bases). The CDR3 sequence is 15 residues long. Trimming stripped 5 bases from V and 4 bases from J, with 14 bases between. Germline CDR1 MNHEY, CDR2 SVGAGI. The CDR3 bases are TGTGCCAGCAGTAGGGGAAATGGACGTAATGAAAAACTGTTTTTT. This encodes CASSRGNGRNEKLFF.

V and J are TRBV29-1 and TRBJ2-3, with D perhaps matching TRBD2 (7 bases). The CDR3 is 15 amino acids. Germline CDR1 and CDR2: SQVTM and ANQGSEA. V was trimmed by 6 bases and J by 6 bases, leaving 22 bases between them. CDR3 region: CSVMKIGGQSDTQYF. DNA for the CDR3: TGCAGCGTCATGAAAATCGGGGGGCAATCGGATACGCAGTATTTT.

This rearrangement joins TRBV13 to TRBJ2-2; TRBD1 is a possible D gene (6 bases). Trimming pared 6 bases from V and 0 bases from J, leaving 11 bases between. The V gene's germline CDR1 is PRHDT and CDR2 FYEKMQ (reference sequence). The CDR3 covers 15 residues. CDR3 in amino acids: CASRIGQTNTGELFF. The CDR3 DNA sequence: TGTGCCAGCAGAATAGGACAGACGAACACCGGGGAGCTGTTTTTT.

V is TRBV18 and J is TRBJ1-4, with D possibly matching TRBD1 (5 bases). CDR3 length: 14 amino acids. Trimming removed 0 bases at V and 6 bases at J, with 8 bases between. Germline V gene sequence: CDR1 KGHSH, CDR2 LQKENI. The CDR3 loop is CASSPPGLYEKLFF. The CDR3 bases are TGTGCCAGCTCACCACCGGGGCTCTATGAAAAACTGTTTTTT. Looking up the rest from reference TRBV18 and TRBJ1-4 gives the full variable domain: NAGVMQNPRHLVRRRGQEARLRCSPMKGHSHVYWYRQLPEEGLKFMVYLQKENIIDESGMPKERFSAEFPKEGPSILRIQQVVRGDSAAYFCASSPPGLYEKLFFGSGTQLSVL.

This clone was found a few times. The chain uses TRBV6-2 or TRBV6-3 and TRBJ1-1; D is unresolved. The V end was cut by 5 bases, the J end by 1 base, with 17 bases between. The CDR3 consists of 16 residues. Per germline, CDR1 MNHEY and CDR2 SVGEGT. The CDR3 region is CASSPQLSGKNTEAFF. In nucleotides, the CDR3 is TGTGCCAGCAGTCCCCAACTTTCGGGAAAGAACACTGAAGCTTTCTTT.